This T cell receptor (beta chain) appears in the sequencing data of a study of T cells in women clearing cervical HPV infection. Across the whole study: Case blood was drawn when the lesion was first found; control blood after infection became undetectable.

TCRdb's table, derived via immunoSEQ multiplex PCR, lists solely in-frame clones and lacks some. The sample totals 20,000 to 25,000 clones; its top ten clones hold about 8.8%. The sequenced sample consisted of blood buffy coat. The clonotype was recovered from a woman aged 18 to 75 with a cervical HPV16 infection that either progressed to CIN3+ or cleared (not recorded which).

CDR3 in amino acids: CAWSSGKSHEQYF. Incomplete CDR3 DNA: TGTGCCTGGAGTAGCGGGAAGTCCCACGAG. The rearrangement uses TRBV30 and TRBJ2-7; 7 nucleotides line up with TRBD2. The read terminates 3 residues ahead of where the CDR3 ends, so the germline J gene completes it. CDR3 length equals 13 residues. Losses at the gene ends were 2 bases for V and 5 bases for J; bases not matched to a gene: 6. Per the germline V gene, CDR1 is GTSNPN and CDR2 is SVGIG (reference sequence).